This T cell receptor (beta chain) originates from a study of T cells in Graves' hyperthyroidism and ophthalmopathy. Patients were aged 18 to 65, had disease duration under 2 months, and had newly diagnosed hyperthyroidism. The germline V and J ends were trimmed by 6 bases and 12 bases, with 15 bases remaining between them. The CDR3 runs 12 residues. Germline CDR1 and CDR2: MDHEN and SYDVKM. Study results and limitations: Researchers report that a 13 V-J model separated ophthalmopathy from stable hyperthyroidism.

In its sample, this clonotype was seen many times. Its antigen is unknown. Amplification yielded TCR beta CDR3 regions, with RNA transcripts as the source. An initial round of RT-PCR targeting the TCR CDR3 relied on the HTBI primer set. TCRdb passed the multiplex PCR reads through MiXCR, listing each CDR3 protein once. The table has a few hundred thousand distinct CDR3 sequences, approximately 14% seen once. Material: blood. The receptor comes from a woman aged 18-29 years with Graves' hyperthyroidism. The J gene is TRBJ2-1, the V gene TRBV28; D is unresolved. Written as DNA, the CDR3 is TGTGCCAGCAGCCTCCAGACCCTCCCGCAGTTCTTC. It encodes CASSLQTLPQFF. Variable domain in full (rest from reference TRBV28 and TRBJ2-1): DVKVTQSSRYLVKRTGEKVFLECVQDMDHENMFWYRQDPGLGLRLIYFSYDVKMKEKGDIPEGYSVSREKKERFSLILESASTNQTSMYLCASSLQTLPQFFGPGTRLTVL.